This paragraph covers one T cell receptor (beta chain) sequence. The CDR3 has 18 residues. The junction had 12 bases not matched to a gene; V was cut back by 3 bases and J by 2 bases. Germline CDR1 reads MGHRA; CDR2 reads YSYEKL. Measured with immunoSEQ multiplex PCR; TCRdb has only the in-frame clones, and not every one. The sample contains roughly 300,000 clones, around 87% of which appear only once. This specimen comes from a study of blood T cell repertoires in COVID-19. J is TRBJ2-5 and V is TRBV4-1; 10 bases align to TRBD2. The TCR originated in a woman aged 25 to 45 who had recovered from COVID-19. Material: PBMCs or T cells enriched from blood (not recorded which). CDR3 coding DNA: TGCGCCAGCAGCCAGTCCTTAGTAGCGGGGGGTCGGCAAGAGACCCAGTACTTC. It translates to CASSQSLVAGGRQETQYF.